This T cell receptor beta chain was captured in a study of T cell changes during pregnancy in multiple sclerosis. The CDR3 loop spans 16 amino acids. V was pared by 4 bases and J by 1 base, with 16 bases between. The V gene's germline CDR1 is SGHDN and CDR2 FVKESK. TCRdb's table, derived via immunoSEQ multiplex PCR, lists solely in-frame clones and lacks some. Of tens of thousands of clones listed, 92% were seen once; the top ten hold around 0.56%. The sample in question was CD4+ T cells from peripheral blood mononuclear cells, obtained after pregnancy. The chain uses TRBV14 and TRBJ1-1, with D unresolved. The TCR sequence derives from a female donor with multiple sclerosis, enrolled in a pregnancy study. CDR3 protein: CASSRRRISENTEAFF. DNA of the CDR3: TGTGCCAGCAGCCGAAGGAGGATCAGCGAGAACACTGAAGCTTTCTTT.